This TCR beta chain was identified in a study of blood T cell repertoires in COVID-19. At the level of the study: Sites across the United States, Italy and Spain contributed samples from acute and convalescent COVID-19.

The CDR3 runs to 16 residues. The germline gives CDR1 KGHSH, CDR2 LQKENI. V was clipped by 2 bases and J by 3 bases; unmatched bases: 7. Authors' analysis steps: Amplified reference gene primers provided the basis for estimating nucleated cell counts. Produced via immunoSEQ multiplex PCR; TCRdb's table is partial and in-frame only. That table supplies the V and J calls and clone size; D and trimming were determined from the DNA. The sample includes roughly 70,000 clones, around 90% of them seen just once. The sequenced sample was peripheral blood. This chain uses TRBV18 with TRBJ1-1; TRBD1 matches 9 bases. This receptor was obtained from a woman aged 80 or over with active COVID-19. Here the CDR3 reads CASSPRTGARYTEAFF. DNA for the CDR3: TGTGCCAGCTCACCAAGGACAGGGGCGAGATACACTGAAGCTTTCTTT. Full variable domain (outside the CDR3, taken from reference TRBV18 and TRBJ1-1): NAGVMQNPRHLVRRRGQEARLRCSPMKGHSHVYWYRQLPEEGLKFMVYLQKENIIDESGMPKERFSAEFPKEGPSILRIQQVVRGDSAAYFCASSPRTGARYTEAFFGQGTRLTVV.